This T cell receptor (beta chain) comes out of a study of T cell responses to AZD1222 COVID-19 vaccine. General observations from the study: Dominant CD4 TCR responses targeted spike regions 160-218 and 743-854. After the peak T cell response, and only then, were repertoires sampled. Among the donors, most were white British and more were female, and clonal diversity was possibly underestimated.

Only in-frame clones appear in the TCRdb table, and some are missing; sequencing was by immunoSEQ multiplex PCR. The data contain 120,000 or so clones, 84% of them seen just once; the ten biggest clones take up 27%. Concerning this clone: Antigen: not known.

The CDR3 loop spans 13 amino acids. The material sequenced was peripheral blood, taken 28 days after the second AZD1222 dose. This TCR came from an adult who received the AZD1222 COVID-19 vaccine. This chain connects TRBV21-1 to TRBJ1-2; the D call of TRBD1 is as the table states it, not checked on the DNA. TRBV21-1 is classified as a pseudogene. In DNA, the CDR3 is TGTGCCAGCAGGGGGCGGCCCACTCGGGGCTACACCTTC. Translated: CASRGRPTRGYTF.